This T cell receptor beta chain was captured in a study of beta chain features in type 1 diabetes. Study-wide points: For cells with high TCR expression, cDNA sequencing could yield over-representation.

Expressed TCRB transcripts were sequenced after all isolated RNA was converted to cDNA. Sequencing used immunoSEQ multiplex PCR; TCRdb keeps in-frame clones, though not all of them. The repertoire holds 300,000 to 350,000 clones, with less than 10% as singletons. Notes on this clone: Its antigen is not identified.

V dropped 3 bases and J dropped 3 bases, with 8 bases sitting between them. CDR1 and CDR2 (germline): LNHDA, SQIVND (reference sequence). The CDR3 runs 14 residues. This clonotype was sampled from a woman aged 18-29 years in good health. The chain combines TRBV19 with TRBJ1-4; D is undetermined. The specimen was central memory CD4+ T cells from blood. CDR3 in DNA: TGTGCCAGTAGTATTTCGACGTCTAATGAAAAACTGTTTTTT. It specifies CASSISTSNEKLFF.